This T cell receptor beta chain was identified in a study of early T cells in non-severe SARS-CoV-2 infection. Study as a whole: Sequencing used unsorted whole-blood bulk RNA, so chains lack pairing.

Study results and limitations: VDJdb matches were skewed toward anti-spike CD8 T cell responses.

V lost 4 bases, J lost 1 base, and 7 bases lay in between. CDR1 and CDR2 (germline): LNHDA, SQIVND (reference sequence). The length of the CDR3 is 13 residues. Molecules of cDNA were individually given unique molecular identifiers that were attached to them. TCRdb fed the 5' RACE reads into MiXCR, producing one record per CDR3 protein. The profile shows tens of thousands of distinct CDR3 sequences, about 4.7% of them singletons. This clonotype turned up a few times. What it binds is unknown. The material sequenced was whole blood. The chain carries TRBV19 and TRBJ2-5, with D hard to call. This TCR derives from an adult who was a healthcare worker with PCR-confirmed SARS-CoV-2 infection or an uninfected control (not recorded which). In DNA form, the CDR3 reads TGTGCCAGTAGTAAAAATATCCAAGAGACCCAGTACTTC. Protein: CASSKNIQETQYF.